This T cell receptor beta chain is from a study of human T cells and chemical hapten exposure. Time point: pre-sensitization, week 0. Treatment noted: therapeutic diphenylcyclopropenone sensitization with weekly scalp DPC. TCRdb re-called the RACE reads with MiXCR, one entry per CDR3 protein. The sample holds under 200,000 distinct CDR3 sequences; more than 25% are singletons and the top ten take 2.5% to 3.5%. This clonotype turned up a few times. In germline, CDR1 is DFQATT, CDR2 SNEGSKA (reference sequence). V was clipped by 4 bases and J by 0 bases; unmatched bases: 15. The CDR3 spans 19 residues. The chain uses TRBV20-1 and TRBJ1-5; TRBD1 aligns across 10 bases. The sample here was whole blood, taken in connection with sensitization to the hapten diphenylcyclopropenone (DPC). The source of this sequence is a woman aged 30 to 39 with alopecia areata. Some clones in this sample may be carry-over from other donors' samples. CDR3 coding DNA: TGCAGTGCTACCCCTATTGCCGGGACAGGGGCCGTTAGCAATCAGCCCCAGCATTTT. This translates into CSATPIAGTGAVSNQPQHF.